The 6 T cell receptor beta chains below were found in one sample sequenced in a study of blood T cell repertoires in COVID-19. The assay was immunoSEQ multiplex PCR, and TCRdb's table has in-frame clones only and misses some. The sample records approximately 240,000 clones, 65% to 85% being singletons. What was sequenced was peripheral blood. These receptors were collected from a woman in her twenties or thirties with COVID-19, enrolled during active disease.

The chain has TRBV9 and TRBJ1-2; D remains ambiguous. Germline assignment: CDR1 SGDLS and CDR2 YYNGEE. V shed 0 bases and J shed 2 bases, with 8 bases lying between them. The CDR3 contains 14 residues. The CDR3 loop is CASSVGGLNYGYTF. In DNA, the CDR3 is TGTGCCAGCAGCGTAGGCGGACTGAACTATGGCTACACCTTC.

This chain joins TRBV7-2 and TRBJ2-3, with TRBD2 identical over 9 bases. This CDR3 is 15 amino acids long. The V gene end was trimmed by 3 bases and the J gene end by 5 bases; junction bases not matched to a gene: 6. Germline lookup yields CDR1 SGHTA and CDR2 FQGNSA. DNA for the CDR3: TGTGCCAGCAGCTTGGCGGGGGGGATGGTAGATACGCAGTATTTT. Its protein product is CASSLAGGMVDTQYF.

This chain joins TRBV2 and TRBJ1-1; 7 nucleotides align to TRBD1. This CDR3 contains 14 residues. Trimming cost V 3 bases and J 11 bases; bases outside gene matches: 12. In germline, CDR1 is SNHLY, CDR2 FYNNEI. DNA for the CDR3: TGTGCCAGCAGTGACCCCCTAAGCGACAGGGATGCTTTCTTT. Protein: CASSDPLSDRDAFF.

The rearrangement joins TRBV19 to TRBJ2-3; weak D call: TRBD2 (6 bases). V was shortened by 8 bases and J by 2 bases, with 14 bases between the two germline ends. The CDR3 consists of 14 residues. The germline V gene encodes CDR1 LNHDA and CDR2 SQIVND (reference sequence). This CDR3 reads CASSSRDFTDTQYF. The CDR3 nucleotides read TGTGCCAGTTCTTCGAGGGACTTCACAGATACGCAGTATTTT.

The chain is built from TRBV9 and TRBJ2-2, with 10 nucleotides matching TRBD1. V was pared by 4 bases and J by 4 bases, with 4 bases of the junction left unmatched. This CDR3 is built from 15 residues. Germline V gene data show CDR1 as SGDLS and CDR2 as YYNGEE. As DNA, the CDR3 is TGTGCCAGCAGCTGGGGACAGGGGAGCACCGGGGAGCTGTTTTTT. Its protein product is CASSWGQGSTGELFF.

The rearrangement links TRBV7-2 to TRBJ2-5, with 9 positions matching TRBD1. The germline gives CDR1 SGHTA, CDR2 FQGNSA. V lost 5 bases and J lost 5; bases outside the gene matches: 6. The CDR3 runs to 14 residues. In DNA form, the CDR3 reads TGTGCCAGCAGCCCGGACAGGGGACATGAGACCCAGTACTTC. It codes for CASSPDRGHETQYF.